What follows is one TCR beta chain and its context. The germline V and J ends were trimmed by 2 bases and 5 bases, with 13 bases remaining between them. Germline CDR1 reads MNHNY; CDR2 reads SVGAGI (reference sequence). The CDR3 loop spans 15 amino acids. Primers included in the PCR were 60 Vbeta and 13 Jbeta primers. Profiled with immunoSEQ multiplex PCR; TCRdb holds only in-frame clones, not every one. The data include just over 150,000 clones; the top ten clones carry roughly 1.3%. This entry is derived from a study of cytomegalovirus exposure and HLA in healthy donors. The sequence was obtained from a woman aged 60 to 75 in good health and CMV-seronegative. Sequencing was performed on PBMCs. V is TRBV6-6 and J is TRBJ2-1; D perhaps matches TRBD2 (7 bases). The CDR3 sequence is CASSYPGRGDNEQFF. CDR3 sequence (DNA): TGTGCCAGCAGTTACCCAGGGAGGGGGGACAATGAGCAGTTCTTC.